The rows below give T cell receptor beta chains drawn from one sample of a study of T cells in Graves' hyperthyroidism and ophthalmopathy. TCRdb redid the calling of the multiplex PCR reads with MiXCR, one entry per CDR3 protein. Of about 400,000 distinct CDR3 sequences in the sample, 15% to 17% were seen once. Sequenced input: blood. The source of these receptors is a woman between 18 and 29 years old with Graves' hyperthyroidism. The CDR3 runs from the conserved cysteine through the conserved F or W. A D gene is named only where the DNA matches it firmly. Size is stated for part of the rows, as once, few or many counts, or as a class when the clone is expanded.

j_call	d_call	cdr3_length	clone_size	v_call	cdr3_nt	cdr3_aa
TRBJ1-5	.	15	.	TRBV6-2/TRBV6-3	TGTGCCAGCAGTGTATCCTCTCGAGTGAGCCAGCCCCAGCATTTT	CASSVSSRVSQPQHF
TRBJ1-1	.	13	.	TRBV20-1	TGCAGTGCTAGAGTGGCGGGGGGCGGAGGGGCTTTCTTT	CSARVAGGGGAFF
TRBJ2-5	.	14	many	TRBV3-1	TGTGCCAGCAGCGGACTCCACACCAAAGAGACCCAGTACTTC	CASSGLHTKETQYF
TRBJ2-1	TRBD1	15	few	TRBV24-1	TGTGCCACCAGTCCGGGGACAGGGGTCTACAATGAGCAGTTCTTC	CATSPGTGVYNEQFF
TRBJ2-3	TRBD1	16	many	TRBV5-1	TGCGCCAGCAGCTCCATGGGGGACAGCAGCACAGATACGCAGTATTTT	CASSSMGDSSTDTQYF
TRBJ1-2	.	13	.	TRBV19	TGTGCCACCCTAGGGGCCCGGGGGCACGGCTACACCTTC	CATLGARGHGYTF
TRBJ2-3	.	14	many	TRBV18	TGTGCCAGCTCACCAAGGGGTTTCACAGATACGCAGTATTTT	CASSPRGFTDTQYF
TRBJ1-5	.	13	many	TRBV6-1	TGTGCCAGCAGTCGGGACTGGACCCAGCCCCAGCATTTT	CASSRDWTQPQHF
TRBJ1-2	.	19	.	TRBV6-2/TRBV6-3	TGTGCCAGCAGTTACTCGAGCGGGACTGAAGGTTTCCTTGTCTATGGCTACACCTTC	CASSYSSGTEGFLVYGYTF
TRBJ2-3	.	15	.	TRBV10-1	TGCGCCGGCAGTGAGGGCGCCGTGGGCGCAGATACGCAGTATTTT	CAGSEGAVGADTQYF
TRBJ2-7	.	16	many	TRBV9	TGTGCCAGCAGCGTACTGCCTCTAGCACGAGACCACGAGCAGTACTTC	CASSVLPLARDHEQYF